The clone carrying this T cell receptor (beta chain) is medium-sized in the sample. Trimming left V 4 bases short and J 4 bases short, with 16 bases between. The CDR3 is made up of 15 amino acids. Germline CDR1 is MDHEN and CDR2 is SYDVKM. This sample was included in a study of liver allograft versus peripheral blood T cells. In the study overall: Graft-liver T cell receptor repertoires were compared against recipient peripheral blood repertoires.

TCRdb ran MiXCR on the reads and lists one entry per CDR3 protein. The table records more than 6,000 distinct CDR3 sequences, approximately 17% of them present only once. The source is a human patient who had a liver transplant. Some T cells may be transferred from the graft donor. The chain carries TRBV28 and TRBJ1-2; D not resolved. The CDR3 DNA reads as TGTGCCAGCAGTTCTGACCCTCAAGGATCCTATGGCTACACCTTC. Translating gives CASSSDPQGSYGYTF.